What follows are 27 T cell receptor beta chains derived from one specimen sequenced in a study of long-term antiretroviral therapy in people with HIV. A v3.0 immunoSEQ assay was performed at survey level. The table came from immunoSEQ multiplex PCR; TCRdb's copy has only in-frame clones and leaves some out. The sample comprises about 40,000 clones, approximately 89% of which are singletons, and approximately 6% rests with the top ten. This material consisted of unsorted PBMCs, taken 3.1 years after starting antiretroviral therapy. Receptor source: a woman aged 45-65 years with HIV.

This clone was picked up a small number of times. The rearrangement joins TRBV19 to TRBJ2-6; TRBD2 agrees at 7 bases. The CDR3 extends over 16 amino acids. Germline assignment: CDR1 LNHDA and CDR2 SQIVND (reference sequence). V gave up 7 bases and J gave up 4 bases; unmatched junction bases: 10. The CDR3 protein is CASNPVGGAGANVLTF. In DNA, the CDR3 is TGTGCCAGTAATCCGGTGGGAGGGGCCGGGGCCAACGTCCTGACTTTC.

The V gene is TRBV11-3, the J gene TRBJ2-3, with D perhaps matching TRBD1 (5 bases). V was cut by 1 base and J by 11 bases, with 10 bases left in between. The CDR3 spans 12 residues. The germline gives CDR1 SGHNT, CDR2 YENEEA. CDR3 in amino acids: CASSLAIGEQYF. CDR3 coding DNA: TGTGCCAGCAGCTTAGCCATAGGGGAGCAGTATTTT.

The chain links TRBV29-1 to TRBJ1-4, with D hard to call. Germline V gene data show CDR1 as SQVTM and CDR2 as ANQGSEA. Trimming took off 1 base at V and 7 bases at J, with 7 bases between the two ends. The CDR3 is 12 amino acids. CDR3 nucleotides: TGCAGCGTTGAAGGGCGGGGTGAAAAACTGTTTTTT. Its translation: CSVEGRGEKLFF.

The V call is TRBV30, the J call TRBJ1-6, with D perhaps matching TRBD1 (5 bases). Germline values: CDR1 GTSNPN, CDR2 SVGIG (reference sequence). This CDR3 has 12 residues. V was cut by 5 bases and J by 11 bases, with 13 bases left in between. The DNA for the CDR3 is TGTGCCTGGGGGAACTGGGGGACACCCCTCCACTTT. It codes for CAWGNWGTPLHF.

For the CDR3, the DNA is TGTGCCAGCAGACTCCGTTGGACGGTGAACACTGAAGCTTTCTTT. Its protein is CASRLRWTVNTEAFF. The chain is built from TRBV27 and TRBJ1-1, with D uncertain. The CDR3 extends over 15 amino acids. The V end was cut by 6 bases, the J end by 0 bases, with 14 bases between. Germline V gene lookup returns CDR1 MNHEY and CDR2 SMNVEV (reference sequence).

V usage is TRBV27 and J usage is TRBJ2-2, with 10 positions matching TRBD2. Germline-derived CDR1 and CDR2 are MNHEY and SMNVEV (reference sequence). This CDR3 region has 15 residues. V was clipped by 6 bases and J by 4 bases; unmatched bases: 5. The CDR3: CASRWTSGGTGELFF. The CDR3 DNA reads TGTGCCAGCAGGTGGACTAGCGGTGGCACCGGGGAGCTGTTTTTT.

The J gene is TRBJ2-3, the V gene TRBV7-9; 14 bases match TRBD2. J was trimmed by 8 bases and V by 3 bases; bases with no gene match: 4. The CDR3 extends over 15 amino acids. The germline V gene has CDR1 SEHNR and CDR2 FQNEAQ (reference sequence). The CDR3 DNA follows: TGTGCCAGCAGCTTCGTGACTAGCGGGGGGGGTACGCAGTATTTT. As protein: CASSFVTSGGGTQYF. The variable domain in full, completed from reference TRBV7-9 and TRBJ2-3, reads DTGVSQNPRHKITKRGQNVTFRCDPISEHNRLYWYRQTLGQGPEFLTYFQNEAQLEKSRLLSDRFSAERPKGSFSTLEIQRTEQGDSAMYLCASSFVTSGGGTQYFGPGTRLTVL.

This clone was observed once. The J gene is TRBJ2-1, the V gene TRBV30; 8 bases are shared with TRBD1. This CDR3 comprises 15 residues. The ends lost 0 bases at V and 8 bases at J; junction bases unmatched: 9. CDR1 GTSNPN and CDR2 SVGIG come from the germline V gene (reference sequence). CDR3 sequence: CAWSVVQGEPDEQFF. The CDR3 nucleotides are TGTGCCTGGAGTGTAGTACAGGGGGAGCCTGATGAGCAGTTCTTC.

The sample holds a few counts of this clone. CDR3 residues: CASTGQSYNSPLHF. CDR3 DNA: TGTGCCAGCACTGGACAGAGCTATAATTCACCCCTCCACTTT. V and J are TRBV27 and TRBJ1-6; tentative D call: TRBD1 (6 bases). CDR1 is MNHEY, CDR2 SMNVEV, per germline (reference sequence). This CDR3 is 14 amino acids long. Deletions cut 7 bases from V and 3 bases from J, with 10 bases between.

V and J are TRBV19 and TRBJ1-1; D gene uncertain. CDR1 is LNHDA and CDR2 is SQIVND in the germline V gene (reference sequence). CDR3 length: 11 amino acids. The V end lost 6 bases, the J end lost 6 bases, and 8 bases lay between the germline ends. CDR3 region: CASRAEAEAFF. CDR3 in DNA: TGTGCCAGTAGGGCTGAGGCTGAAGCTTTCTTT.

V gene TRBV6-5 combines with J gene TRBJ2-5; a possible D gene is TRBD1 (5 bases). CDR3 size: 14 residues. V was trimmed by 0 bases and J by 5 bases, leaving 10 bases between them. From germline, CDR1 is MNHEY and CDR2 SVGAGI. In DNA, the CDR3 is TGTGCCAGCAGTTACTCGAAAGGGGCCGAGACCCAGTACTTC. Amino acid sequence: CASSYSKGAETQYF.

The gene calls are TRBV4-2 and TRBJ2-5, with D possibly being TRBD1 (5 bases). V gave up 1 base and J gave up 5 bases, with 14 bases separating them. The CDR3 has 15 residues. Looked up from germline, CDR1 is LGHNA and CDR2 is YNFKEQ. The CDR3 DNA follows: TGTGCCAGCAGCCAAGTGGCAGGGTTTGGGGAGACCCAGTACTTC. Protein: CASSQVAGFGETQYF.

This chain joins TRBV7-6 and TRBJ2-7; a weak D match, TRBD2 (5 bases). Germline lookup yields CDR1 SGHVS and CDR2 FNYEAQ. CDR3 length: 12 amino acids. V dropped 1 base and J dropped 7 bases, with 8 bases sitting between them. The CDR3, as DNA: TGTGCCAGCAGCTTAGGAGGGTTAGAGCAGTACTTC. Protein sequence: CASSLGGLEQYF.

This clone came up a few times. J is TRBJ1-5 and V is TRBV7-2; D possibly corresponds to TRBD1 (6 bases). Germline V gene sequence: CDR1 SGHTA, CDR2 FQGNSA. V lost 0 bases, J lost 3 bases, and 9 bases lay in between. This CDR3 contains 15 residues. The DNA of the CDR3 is TGTGCCAGCAGCTTAGCGGGGGCCTACAATCAGCCCCAGCATTTT. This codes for CASSLAGAYNQPQHF.

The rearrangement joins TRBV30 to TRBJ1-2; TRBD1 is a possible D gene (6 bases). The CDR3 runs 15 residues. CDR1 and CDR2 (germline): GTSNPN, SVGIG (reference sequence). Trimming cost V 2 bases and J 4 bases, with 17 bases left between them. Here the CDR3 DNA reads TGTGCCTGGAGTACGAGGGGGGTAGGGTTCTATGGCTACACCTTC. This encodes CAWSTRGVGFYGYTF. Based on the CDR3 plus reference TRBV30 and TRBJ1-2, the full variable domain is SQTIHQWPATLVQPVGSPLSLECTVEGTSNPNLYWYRQAAGRGLQLLFYSVGIGQISSEVPQNLSASRPQDRQFILSSKKLLLSDSGFYLCAWSTRGVGFYGYTFGSGTRLTVV.

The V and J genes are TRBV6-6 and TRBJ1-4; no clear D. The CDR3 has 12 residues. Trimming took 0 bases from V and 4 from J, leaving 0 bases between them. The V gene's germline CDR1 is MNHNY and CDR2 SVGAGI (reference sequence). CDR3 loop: CASSYSNEKLFF. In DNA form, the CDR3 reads TGTGCCAGCAGTTACTCTAATGAAAAACTGTTTTTT.

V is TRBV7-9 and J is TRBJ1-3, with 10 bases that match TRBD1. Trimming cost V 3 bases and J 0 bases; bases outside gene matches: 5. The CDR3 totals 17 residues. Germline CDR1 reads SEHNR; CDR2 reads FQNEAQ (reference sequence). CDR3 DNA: TGTGCCAGCAGCTTTCGGACAGGGGGAGTCTCTGGAAACACCATATATTTT. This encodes CASSFRTGGVSGNTIYF. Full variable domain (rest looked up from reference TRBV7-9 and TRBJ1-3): DTGVSQNPRHKITKRGQNVTFRCDPISEHNRLYWYRQTLGQGPEFLTYFQNEAQLEKSRLLSDRFSAERPKGSFSTLEIQRTEQGDSAMYLCASSFRTGGVSGNTIYFGEGSWLTVV.

The CDR3 DNA reads TGTGCCAGCAGCTTGGTCGGTTCTGAGACCCAGTACTTC. Translated, it gives CASSLVGSETQYF. The chain couples TRBV5-6 to TRBJ2-5; D uncertain. The CDR3 is 13 amino acids. V lost 0 bases to trimming and J lost 5 bases, with 8 bases between them. Germline-derived CDR1 and CDR2 are SGHDT and YYEEEE.

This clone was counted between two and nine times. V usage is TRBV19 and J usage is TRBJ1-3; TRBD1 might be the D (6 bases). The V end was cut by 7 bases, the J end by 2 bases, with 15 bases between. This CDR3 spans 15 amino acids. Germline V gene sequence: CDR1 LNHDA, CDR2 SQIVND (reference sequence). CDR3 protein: CASTRQGRTGNTIYF. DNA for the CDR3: TGTGCCAGTACTCGGCAGGGGAGAACTGGAAACACCATATATTTT.

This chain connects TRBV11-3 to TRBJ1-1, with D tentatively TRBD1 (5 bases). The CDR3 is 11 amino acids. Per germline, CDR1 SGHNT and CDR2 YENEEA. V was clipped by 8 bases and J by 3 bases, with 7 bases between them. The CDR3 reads CASARDTEAFF. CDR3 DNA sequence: TGTGCCAGCGCCAGGGACACTGAAGCTTTCTTT. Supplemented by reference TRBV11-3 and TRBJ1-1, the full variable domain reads EAGVVQSPRYKIIEKKQPVAFWCNPISGHNTLYWYLQNLGQGPELLIRYENEEAVDDSQLPKDRFSAERLKGVDSTLKIQPAELGDSAVYLCASARDTEAFFGQGTRLTVV.

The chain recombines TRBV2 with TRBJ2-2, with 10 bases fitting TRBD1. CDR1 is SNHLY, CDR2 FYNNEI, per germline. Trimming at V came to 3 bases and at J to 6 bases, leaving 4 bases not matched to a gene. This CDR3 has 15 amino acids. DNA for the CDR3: TGTGCCAGCAGTGAGCGGGACAGGGGTTCCGGGGAGCTGTTTTTT. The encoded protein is CASSERDRGSGELFF.

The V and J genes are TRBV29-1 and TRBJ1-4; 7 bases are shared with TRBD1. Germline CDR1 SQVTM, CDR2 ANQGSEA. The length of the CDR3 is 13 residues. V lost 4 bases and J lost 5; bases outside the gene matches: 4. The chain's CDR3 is CSVVTGVNEKLFF. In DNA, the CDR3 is TGCAGCGTTGTAACAGGGGTGAATGAAAAACTGTTTTTT.

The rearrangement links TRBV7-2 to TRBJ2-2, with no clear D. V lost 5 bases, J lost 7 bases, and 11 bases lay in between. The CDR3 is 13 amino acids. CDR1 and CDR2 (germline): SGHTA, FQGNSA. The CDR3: CASSLSFGGELFF. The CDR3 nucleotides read TGTGCCAGCAGCCTAAGTTTCGGCGGGGAGCTGTTTTTT.

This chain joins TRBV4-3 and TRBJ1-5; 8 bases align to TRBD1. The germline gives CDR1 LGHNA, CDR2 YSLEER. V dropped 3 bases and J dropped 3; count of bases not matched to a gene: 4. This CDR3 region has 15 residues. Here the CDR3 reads CASSHDRGPNQPQHF. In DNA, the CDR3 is TGCGCCAGCAGCCATGACAGGGGACCCAATCAGCCCCAGCATTTT.

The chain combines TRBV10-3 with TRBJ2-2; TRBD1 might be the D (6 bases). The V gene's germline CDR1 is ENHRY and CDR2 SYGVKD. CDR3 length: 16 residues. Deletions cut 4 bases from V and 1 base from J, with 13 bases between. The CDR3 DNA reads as TGTGCCATCAGTGGGTCGGCCAGGGGGAACACCGGGGAGCTGTTTTTT. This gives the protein CAISGSARGNTGELFF.

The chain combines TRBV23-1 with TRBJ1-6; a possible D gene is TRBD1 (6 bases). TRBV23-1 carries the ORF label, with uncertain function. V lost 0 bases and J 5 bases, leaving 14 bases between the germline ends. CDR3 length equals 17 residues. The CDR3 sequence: CASSQSAGELHNSPLHF. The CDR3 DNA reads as TGCGCCAGCAGTCAATCTGCAGGGGAGCTCCATAATTCACCCCTCCACTTT.

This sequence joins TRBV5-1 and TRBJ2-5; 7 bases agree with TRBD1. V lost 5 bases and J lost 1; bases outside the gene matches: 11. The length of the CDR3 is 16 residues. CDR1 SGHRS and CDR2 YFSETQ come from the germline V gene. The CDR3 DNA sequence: TGCGCCAGCAGACCGGGACAGCCTCGGGTCCAAGAGACCCAGTACTTC. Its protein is CASRPGQPRVQETQYF.